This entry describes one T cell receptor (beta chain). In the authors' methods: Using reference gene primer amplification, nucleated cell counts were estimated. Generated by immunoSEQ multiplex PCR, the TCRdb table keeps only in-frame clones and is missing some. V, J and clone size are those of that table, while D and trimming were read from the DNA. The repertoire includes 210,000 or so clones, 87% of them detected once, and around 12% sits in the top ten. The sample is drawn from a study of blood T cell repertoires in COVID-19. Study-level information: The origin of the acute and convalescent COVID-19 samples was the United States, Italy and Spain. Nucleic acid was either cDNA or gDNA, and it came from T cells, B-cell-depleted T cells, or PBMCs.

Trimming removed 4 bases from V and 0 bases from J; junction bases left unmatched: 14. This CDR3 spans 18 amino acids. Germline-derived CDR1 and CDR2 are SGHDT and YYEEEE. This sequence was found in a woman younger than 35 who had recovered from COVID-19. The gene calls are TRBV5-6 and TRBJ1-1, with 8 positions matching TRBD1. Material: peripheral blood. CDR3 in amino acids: CASSDTGQATMMNTEAFF. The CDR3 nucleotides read TGTGCCAGCAGCGATACGGGACAGGCGACAATGATGAACACTGAAGCTTTCTTT. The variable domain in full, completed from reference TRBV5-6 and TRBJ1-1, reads DAGVTQSPTHLIKTRGQQVTLRCSPKSGHDTVSWYQQALGQGPQFIFQYYEEEERQRGNFPDRFSGHQFPNYSSELNVNALLLGDSALYLCASSDTGQATMMNTEAFFGQGTRLTVV.